This T cell receptor beta chain derives from a study of graft-versus-host responses after intestinal transplantation. Study at large: Tacrolimus and steroids were given for around three years to all recipients after anti-thymocyte globulin induction.

V was clipped by 0 bases and J by 5 bases, with 20 bases between them. This CDR3 has 17 amino acids. Germline CDR1 is SGHNT and CDR2 is YYREEE (reference sequence). Points from the study as a whole: Patients with graft-donor T cell macrochimerism had high graft-versus-host to host-versus-graft clonal ratios in allografts.

Worth noting for this clone: Its specificity is not known.

Here immunoSEQ multiplex PCR was the method, and the copy in TCRdb shows in-frame clones only, minus some. The sample lists some 86,000 clones, 88% seen once, with approximately 0.28% in the top ten. The TCR comes from a human donor who was the organ donor for an intestinal transplant. This specimen consisted of unstimulated CD4+ T cells sorted from spleen or lymph node cells, obtained before transplant. The chain carries TRBV5-4 and TRBJ2-5; weak D call: TRBD2 (5 bases). CDR3 coding DNA: TGTGCCAGCAGCTTGGGTGACCCGGCTCGGGGAAGGGAGACCCAGTACTTC. Protein product: CASSLGDPARGRETQYF.